This entry concerns a single T cell receptor beta chain. This entry comes from a study of control samples from healthy donors and cancer patients. Produced via immunoSEQ multiplex PCR; TCRdb's table is partial and in-frame only. The data contain fewer than 85,000 clones, 91% of them seen just once; the ten biggest clones take up less than 20%. Trimming took 3 bases from V and 4 from J; bases not matched to a gene: 7. The CDR3 runs 15 residues. CDR1 is SGHAT, CDR2 FQNNGV, per germline. V and J are TRBV11-2 and TRBJ2-7, with 9 bases fitting TRBD2. Sequenced material: blood. The TCR was taken from a young man in good health. CDR3 sequence (DNA): TGTGCCAGCAGCTTCTCTAGCGGGGTCCCTTACGAGCAGTACTTC. As protein: CASSFSSGVPYEQYF.